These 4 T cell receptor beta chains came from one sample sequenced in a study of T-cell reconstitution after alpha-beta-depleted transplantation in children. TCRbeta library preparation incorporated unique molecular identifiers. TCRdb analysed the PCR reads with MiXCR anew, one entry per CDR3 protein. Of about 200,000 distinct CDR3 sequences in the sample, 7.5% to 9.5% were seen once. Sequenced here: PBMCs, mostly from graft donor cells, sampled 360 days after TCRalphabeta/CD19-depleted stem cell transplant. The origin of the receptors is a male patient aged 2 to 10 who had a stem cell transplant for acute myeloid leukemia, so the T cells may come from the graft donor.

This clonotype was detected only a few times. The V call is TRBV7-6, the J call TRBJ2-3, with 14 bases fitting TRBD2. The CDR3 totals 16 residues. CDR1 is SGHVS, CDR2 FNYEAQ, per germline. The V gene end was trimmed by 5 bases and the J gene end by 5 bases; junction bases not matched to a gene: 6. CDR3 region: CASSLLGLAGGDTQYF. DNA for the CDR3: TGTGCCAGCAGCCTTCTCGGACTAGCGGGGGGAGATACGCAGTATTTT.

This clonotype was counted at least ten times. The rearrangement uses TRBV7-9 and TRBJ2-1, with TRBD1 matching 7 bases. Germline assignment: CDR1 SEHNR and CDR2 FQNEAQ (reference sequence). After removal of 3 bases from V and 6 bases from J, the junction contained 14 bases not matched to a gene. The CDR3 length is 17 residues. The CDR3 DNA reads TGTGCCAGCAGCTTCCCTTACCTTCAGGGGGAACCCAATGAGCAGTTCTTC. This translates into CASSFPYLQGEPNEQFF.

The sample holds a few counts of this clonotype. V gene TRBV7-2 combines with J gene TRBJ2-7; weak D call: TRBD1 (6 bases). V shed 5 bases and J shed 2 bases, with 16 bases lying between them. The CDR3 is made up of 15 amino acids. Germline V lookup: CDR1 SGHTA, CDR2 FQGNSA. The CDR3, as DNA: TGTGCCAGCAGCCCGTCCCGGGACACCCCCTACGAGCAGTACTTC. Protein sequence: CASSPSRDTPYEQYF.

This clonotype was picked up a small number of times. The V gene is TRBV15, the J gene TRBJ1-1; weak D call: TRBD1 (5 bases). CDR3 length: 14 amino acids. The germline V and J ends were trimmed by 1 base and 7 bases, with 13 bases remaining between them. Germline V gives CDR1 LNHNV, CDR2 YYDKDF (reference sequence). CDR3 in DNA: TGTGCCACCAGCAGAGTAGTAGGGGACCTTGAAGCTTTCTTT. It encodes CATSRVVGDLEAFF.